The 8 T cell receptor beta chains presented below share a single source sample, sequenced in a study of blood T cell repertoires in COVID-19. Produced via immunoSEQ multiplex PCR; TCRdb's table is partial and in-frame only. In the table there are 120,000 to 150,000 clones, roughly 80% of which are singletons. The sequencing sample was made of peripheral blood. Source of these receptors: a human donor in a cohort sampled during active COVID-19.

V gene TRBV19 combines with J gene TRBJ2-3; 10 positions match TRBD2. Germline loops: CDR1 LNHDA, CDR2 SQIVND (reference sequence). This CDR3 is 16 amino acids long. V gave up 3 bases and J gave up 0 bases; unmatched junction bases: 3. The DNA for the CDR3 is TGTGCCAGTAGTATCGGAGCGGGGGGGAGCACAGATACGCAGTATTTT. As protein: CASSIGAGGSTDTQYF.

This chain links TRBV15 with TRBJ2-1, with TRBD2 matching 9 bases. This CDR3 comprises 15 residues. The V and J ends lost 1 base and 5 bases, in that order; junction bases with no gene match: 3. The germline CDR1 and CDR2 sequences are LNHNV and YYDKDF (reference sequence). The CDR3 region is CATSRGGGAHNEQFF. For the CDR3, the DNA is TGTGCCACCAGCAGAGGCGGGGGGGCCCACAATGAGCAGTTCTTC.

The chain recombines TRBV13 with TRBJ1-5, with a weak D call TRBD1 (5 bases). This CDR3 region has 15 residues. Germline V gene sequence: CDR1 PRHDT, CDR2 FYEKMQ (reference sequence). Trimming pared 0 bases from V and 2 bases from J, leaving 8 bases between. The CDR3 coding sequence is TGTGCCAGCAGCTTAGGGGGGCCGGGCAATCAGCCCCAGCATTTT. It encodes CASSLGGPGNQPQHF.

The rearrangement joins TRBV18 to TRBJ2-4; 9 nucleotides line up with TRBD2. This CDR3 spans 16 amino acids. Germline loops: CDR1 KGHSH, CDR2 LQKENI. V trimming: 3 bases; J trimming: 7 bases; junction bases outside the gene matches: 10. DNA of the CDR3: TGTGCCAGCTCACCTCCCAAGCGGGGGGCCGGGAACATTCAGTACTTC. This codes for CASSPPKRGAGNIQYF.

In DNA form, the CDR3 reads TGTGCCAGCAGTCCTTACAGGGAGAGCTCACCCCTCCACTTT. This codes for CASSPYRESSPLHF. The chain joins TRBV3-1 (or the pseudogene TRBV3-2) to TRBJ1-6; tentatively, D is TRBD1 (6 bases). The germline V gene has CDR1 LGHDT and CDR2 YNNKEL (reference sequence). CDR3 length equals 14 residues. Trimming removed 6 bases from V and 10 bases from J, with 16 bases in between.

The CDR3 DNA reads as TGTGCCAGCAGTTACCGCGTAGGGACAATGAACACTGAAGCTTTCTTT. Translation gives CASSYRVGTMNTEAFF. The chain joins TRBV6-2 or TRBV6-3 to TRBJ1-1; tentatively, D is TRBD1 (6 bases). Germline V gene data show CDR1 as MNHEY and CDR2 as SVGEGT. The CDR3 sequence is 16 residues long. Trimming stripped 2 bases from V and 0 bases from J, with 13 bases between.

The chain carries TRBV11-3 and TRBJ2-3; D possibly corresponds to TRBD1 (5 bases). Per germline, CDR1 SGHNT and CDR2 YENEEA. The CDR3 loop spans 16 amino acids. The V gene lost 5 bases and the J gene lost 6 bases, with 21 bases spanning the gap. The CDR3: CASSPKGGSPGDTQYF. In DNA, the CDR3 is TGTGCCAGCAGCCCGAAGGGTGGGTCCCCAGGGGATACGCAGTATTTT. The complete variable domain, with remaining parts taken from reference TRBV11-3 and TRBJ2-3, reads EAGVVQSPRYKIIEKKQPVAFWCNPISGHNTLYWYLQNLGQGPELLIRYENEEAVDDSQLPKDRFSAERLKGVDSTLKIQPAELGDSAVYLCASSPKGGSPGDTQYFGPGTRLTVL.

The CDR3 loop is CASSLDVGNYEQYF. The DNA of the CDR3 is TGTGCCAGCAGCTTAGACGTCGGGAACTACGAGCAGTACTTC. The chain uses TRBV11-2 and TRBJ2-7; D is possibly TRBD2 (5 bases). CDR3 length: 14 amino acids. From germline, CDR1 is SGHAT and CDR2 FQNNGV. V dropped 0 bases and J dropped 3 bases, with 9 bases sitting between them.